A selection of T cell receptor beta chains follows, all from one sample in a study of glioma-infiltrating T cells. TCRdb itself ran the multiplex PCR reads through MiXCR, one entry per CDR3 protein. The table records tens of thousands of distinct CDR3 sequences, about a quarter of them present only once. Material for sequencing was glioma tissue, nonneoplastic brain tissue, or PBMCs (not recorded which). The origin of the receptors is a human donor with low-grade glioma or glioblastoma, undergoing nonglioma brain surgery, or in good health (not recorded which). Each CDR3 is given with its conserved first and last residue. Fields, in order: D gene, V gene, clone size, J gene, CDR3 DNA, CDR3 protein. D genes are given only for firm matches. A row's size may be missing; if present it is once, few, many or a size class.

d_gene: NA
v_gene: TRBV3-1
abundance: NA
j_gene: TRBJ2-1
CDR3nt: TGTGCCAGCAGCCAAGATGAGCGAACGGGACGGTACAATGAGCAGTTCTTC
CDR3aa: CASSQDERTGRYNEQFF

d_gene: NA
v_gene: TRBV20-1
abundance: many
j_gene: TRBJ2-7
CDR3nt: TGCAGTGCAATGGGTCGCGGCAGGTTAGATGGCGAGCAGTACTTC
CDR3aa: CSAMGRGRLDGEQYF

d_gene: NA
v_gene: TRBV5-6
abundance: NA
j_gene: TRBJ2-7
CDR3nt: TGTGCCAGCAGCTCCATTGGGGTAGACACTACAGACTACGAGCAGTACTTC
CDR3aa: CASSSIGVDTTDYEQYF

d_gene: NA
v_gene: TRBV18
abundance: NA
j_gene: TRBJ2-3
CDR3nt: TGTGCCAGCTCACCTGGGATGCAGAGCACAGATACGCAGTATTTT
CDR3aa: CASSPGMQSTDTQYF

d_gene: TRBD1
v_gene: TRBV19
abundance: many
j_gene: TRBJ2-1
CDR3nt: TGTGCCAGTAGCCTAAGGACAGGGGGGTTGTCCCTGCCCTACAATGAGCAGTTCTTC
CDR3aa: CASSLRTGGLSLPYNEQFF

d_gene: NA
v_gene: TRBV12-3/TRBV12-4
abundance: NA
j_gene: TRBJ1-1
CDR3nt: TGTGCCAGCACCCGGGGTCGAAAAGGAATAAACACTGAAGCTTTCTTT
CDR3aa: CASTRGRKGINTEAFF

d_gene: NA
v_gene: TRBV12-3/TRBV12-4
abundance: few
j_gene: TRBJ2-3
CDR3nt: TGTGCCAGCAGTGGCGGGCGCACAGATACGCAGTATTTT
CDR3aa: CASSGGRTDTQYF

d_gene: NA
v_gene: TRBV7-6
abundance: many
j_gene: TRBJ1-3
CDR3nt: TGTGCCAGCAGCCCCCTCCAGACAGACCACTCTGGAAACACCATATATTTT
CDR3aa: CASSPLQTDHSGNTIYF

d_gene: NA
v_gene: TRBV20-1
abundance: medium-sized
j_gene: TRBJ1-5
CDR3nt: TGCAGTGCTAGTTCGGGTCCTGGCAATCAGCCCCAGCATTTT
CDR3aa: CSASSGPGNQPQHF

d_gene: TRBD2
v_gene: TRBV19
abundance: NA
j_gene: TRBJ2-3
CDR3nt: TGTGCCAGTAGTATGTCTTTAGCGGGACCCACAGATACGCAGTATTTT
CDR3aa: CASSMSLAGPTDTQYF

d_gene: TRBD2
v_gene: TRBV29-1
abundance: NA
j_gene: TRBJ2-7
CDR3nt: TGCAGCGGGGGAAATAGCGGGAGTTACTACGAGCAGTACTTC
CDR3aa: CSGGNSGSYYEQYF

d_gene: NA
v_gene: TRBV2
abundance: many
j_gene: TRBJ1-1
CDR3nt: TGTGCCAGCAGTGAAGGGGATATGAACACTGAAGCTTTCTTT
CDR3aa: CASSEGDMNTEAFF

d_gene: NA
v_gene: TRBV7-9
abundance: many
j_gene: TRBJ1-5
CDR3nt: TGTGCCAGCAGCTCCCAGACCTCGAATCAGCCCCAGCATTTT
CDR3aa: CASSSQTSNQPQHF